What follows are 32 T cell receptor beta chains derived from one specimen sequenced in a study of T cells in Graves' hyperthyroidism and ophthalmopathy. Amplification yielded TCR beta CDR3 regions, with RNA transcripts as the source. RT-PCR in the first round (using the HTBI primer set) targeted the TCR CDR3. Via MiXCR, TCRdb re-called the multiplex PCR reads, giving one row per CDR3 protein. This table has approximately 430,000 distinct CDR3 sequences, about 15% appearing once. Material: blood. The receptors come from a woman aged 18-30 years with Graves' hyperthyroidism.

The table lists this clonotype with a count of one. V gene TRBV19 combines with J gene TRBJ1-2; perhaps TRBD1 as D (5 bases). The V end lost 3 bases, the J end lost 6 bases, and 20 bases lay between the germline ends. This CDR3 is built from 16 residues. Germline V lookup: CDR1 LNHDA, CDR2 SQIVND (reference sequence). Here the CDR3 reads CASSIFGAGQRDGYTF. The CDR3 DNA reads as TGTGCCAGTAGTATCTTCGGGGCAGGGCAGAGGGATGGCTACACCTTC.

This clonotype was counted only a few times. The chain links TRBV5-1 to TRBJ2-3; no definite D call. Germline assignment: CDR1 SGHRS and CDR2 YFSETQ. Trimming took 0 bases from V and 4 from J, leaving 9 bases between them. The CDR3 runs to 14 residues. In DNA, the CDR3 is TGCGCCAGCAGCTTGGCCGACCGCCCAGATACGCAGTATTTT. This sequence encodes CASSLADRPDTQYF.

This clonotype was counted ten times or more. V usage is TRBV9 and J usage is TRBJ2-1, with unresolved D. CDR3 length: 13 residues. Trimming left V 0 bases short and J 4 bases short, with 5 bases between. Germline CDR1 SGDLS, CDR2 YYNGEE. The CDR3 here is CASSVASYNEQFF. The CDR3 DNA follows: TGTGCCAGCAGCGTAGCGTCATACAATGAGCAGTTCTTC.

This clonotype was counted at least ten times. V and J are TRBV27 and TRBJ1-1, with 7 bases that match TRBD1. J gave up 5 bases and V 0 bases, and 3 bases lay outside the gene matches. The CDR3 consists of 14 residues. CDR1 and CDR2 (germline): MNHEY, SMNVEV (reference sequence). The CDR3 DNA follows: TGTGCCAGCAGTTTATCAGGGGGCTGGACTGAAGCTTTCTTT. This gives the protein CASSLSGGWTEAFF.

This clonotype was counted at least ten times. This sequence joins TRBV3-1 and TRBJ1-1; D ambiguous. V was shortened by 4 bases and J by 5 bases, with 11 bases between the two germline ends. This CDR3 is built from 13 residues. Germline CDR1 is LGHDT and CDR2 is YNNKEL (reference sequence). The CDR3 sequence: CASSRTVGTEAFF. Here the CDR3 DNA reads TGTGCCAGCAGCCGCACGGTGGGTACTGAAGCTTTCTTT.

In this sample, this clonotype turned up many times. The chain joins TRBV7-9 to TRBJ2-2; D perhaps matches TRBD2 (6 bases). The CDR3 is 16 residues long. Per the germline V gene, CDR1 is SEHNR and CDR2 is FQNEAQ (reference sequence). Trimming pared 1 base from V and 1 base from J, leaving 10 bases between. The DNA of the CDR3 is TGTGCCAGCAGCTTAGAGCGGGTAGGGAACACCGGGGAGCTGTTTTTT. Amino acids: CASSLERVGNTGELFF.

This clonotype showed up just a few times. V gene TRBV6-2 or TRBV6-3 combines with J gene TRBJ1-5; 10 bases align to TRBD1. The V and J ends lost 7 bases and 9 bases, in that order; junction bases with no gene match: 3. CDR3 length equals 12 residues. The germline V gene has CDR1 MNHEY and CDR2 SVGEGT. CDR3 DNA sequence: TGTGCCAGCACCTGGACAGGGGGGCCCCAGCATTTT. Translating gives CASTWTGGPQHF.

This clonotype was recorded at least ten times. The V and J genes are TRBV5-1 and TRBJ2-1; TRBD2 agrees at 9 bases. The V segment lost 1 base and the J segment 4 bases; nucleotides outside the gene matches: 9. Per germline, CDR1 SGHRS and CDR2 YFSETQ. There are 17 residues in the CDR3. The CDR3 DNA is TGCGCCAGCAGCTTGACCCCCAGCGGGGGGTCGTACAATGAGCAGTTCTTC. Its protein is CASSLTPSGGSYNEQFF. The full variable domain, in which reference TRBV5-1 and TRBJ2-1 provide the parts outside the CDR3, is KAGVTQTPRYLIKTRGQQVTLSCSPISGHRSVSWYQQTPGQGLQFLFEYFSETQRNKGNFPGRFSGRQFSNSRSEMNVSTLELGDSALYLCASSLTPSGGSYNEQFFGPGTRLTVL.

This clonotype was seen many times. The CDR3 region is CASSFAGSGGNSPLHF. In nucleotides, the CDR3 is TGTGCCAGCAGTTTCGCTGGCTCGGGGGGTAATTCACCCCTCCACTTT. The genes are TRBV6-1 and TRBJ1-6; tentative D call: TRBD1 (5 bases). Looked up from germline, CDR1 is MNHNS and CDR2 is SASEGT. The CDR3 is 16 amino acids. With 5 bases removed from V and 6 bases from J, the gap between germline ends came to 17 bases.

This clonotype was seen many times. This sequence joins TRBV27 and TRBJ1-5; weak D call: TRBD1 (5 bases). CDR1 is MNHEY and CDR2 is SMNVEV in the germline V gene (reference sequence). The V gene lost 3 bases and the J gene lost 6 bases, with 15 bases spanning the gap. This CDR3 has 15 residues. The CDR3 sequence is CASSLRQGITQPQHF. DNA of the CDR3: TGTGCCAGCAGTTTGCGGCAGGGAATCACTCAGCCCCAGCATTTT.

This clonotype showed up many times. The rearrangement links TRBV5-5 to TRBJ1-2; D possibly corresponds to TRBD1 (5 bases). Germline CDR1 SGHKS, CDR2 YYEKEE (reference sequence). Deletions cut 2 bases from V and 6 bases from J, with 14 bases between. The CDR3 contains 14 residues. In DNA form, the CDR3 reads TGTGCCAGCAGCTTTGGCCAGGGCACCCATGGCTACACCTTC. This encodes CASSFGQGTHGYTF.

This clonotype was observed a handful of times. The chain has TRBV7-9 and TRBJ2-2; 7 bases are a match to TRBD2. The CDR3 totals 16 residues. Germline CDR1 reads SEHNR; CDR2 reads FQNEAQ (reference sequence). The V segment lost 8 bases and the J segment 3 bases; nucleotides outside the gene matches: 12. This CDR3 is CASAVAGGLHTGELFF. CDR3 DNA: TGTGCCAGCGCAGTAGCGGGTGGGCTTCACACCGGGGAGCTGTTTTTT.

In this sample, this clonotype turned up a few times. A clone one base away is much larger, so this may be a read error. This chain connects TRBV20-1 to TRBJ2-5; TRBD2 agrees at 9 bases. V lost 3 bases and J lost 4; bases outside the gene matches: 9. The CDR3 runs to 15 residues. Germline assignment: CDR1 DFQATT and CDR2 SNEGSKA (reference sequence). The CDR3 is CSARRRGGRRETQYF. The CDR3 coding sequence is TGCAGTGCTAGGAGGCGGGGGGGCCGTCGAGAGACCCAGTACTTC.

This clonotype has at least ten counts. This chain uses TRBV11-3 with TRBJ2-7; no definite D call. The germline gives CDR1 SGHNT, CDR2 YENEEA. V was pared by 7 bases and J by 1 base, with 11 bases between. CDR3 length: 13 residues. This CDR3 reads CASKLTESYEQYF. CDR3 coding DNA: TGTGCCAGCAAGTTAACCGAGTCCTACGAGCAGTACTTC.

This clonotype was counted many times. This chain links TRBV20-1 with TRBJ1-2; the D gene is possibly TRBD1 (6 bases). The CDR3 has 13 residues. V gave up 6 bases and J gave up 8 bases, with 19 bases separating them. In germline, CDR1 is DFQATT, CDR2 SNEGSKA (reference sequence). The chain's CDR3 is CSAYNQGSWGYTF. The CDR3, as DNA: TGCAGTGCATACAATCAGGGGTCTTGGGGCTACACCTTC.

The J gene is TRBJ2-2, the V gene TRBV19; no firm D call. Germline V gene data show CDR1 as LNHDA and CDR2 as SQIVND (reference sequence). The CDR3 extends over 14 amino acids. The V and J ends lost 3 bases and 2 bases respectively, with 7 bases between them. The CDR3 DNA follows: TGTGCCAGTAGTATTGGCACCAACACCGGGGAGCTGTTTTTT. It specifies CASSIGTNTGELFF. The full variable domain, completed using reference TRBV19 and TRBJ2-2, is DGGITQSPKYLFRKEGQNVTLSCEQNLNHDAMYWYRQDPGQGLRLIYYSQIVNDFQKGDIAEGYSVSREKKESFPLTVTSAQKNPTAFYLCASSIGTNTGELFFGEGSRLTVL.

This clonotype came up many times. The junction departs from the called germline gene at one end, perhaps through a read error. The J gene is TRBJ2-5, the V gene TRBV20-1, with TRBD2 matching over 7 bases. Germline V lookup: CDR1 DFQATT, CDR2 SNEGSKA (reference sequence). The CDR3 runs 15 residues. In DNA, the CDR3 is TGCAGTGCCAGAGCACTAGCGCACGACCAAGAGACCCAGTACTTC. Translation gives CSARALAHDQETQYF.

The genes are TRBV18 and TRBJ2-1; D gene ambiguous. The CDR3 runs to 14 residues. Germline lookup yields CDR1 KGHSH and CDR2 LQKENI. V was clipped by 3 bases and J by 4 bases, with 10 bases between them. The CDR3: CASSPQGRYNEQFF. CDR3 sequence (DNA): TGTGCCAGCTCACCTCAAGGCAGGTACAATGAGCAGTTCTTC.

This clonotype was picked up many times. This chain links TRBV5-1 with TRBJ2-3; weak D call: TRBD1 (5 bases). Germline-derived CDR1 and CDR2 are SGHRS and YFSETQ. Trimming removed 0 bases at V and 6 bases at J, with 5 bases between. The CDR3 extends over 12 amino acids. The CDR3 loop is CASSLDRDTQYF. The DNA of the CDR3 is TGCGCCAGCAGCTTGGACAGGGATACGCAGTATTTT.

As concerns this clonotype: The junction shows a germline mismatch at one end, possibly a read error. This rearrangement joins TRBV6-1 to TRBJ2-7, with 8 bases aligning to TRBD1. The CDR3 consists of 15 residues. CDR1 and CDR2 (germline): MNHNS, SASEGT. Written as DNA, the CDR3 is TGTGCCAGCAGTATCAACCCGGGACAGGCCTACGAGCAGCACTTC. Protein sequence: CASSINPGQAYEQHF.

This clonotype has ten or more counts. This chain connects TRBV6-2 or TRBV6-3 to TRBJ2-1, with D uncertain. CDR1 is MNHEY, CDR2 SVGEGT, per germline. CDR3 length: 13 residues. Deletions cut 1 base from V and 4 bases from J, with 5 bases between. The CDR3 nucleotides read TGTGCCAGCAGTTACTTCAGGTACAATGAGCAGTTCTTC. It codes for CASSYFRYNEQFF.

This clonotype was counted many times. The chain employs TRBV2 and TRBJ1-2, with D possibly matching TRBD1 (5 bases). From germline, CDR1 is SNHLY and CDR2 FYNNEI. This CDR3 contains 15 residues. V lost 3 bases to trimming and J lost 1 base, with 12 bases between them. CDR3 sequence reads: CASSEHGGGNYGYTF. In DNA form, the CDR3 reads TGTGCCAGCAGTGAGCATGGGGGGGGTAACTATGGCTACACCTTC.

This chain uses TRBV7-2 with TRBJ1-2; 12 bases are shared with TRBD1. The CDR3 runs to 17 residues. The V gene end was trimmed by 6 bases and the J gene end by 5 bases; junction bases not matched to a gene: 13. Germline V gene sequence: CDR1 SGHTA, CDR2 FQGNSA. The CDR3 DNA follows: TGTGCCAGCAGTGGAGGGACAGGGGGCCCCGCTCCGTATGGCTACACCTTC. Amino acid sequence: CASSGGTGGPAPYGYTF. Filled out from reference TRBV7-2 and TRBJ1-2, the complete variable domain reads GAGVSQSPSNKVTEKGKDVELRCDPISGHTALYWYRQSLGQGLEFLIYFQGNSAPDKSGLPSDRFSAERTGGSVSTLTIQRTQQEDSAVYLCASSGGTGGPAPYGYTFGSGTRLTVV.

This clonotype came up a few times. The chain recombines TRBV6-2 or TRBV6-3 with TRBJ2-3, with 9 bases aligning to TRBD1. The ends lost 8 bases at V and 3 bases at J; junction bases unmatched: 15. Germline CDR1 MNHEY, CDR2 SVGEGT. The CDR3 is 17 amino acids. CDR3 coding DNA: TGTGCCAGCGGGGGTTTATGGGGACAGGGTTGGACAGATACGCAGTATTTT. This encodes CASGGLWGQGWTDTQYF.

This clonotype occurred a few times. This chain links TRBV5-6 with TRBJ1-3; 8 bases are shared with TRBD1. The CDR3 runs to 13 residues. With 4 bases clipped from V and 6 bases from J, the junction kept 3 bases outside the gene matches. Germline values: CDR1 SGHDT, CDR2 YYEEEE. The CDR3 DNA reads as TGTGCCAGCAGCCAGACAGGGGTAAACACCATATATTTT. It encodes CASSQTGVNTIYF. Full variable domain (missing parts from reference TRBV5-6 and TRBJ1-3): DAGVTQSPTHLIKTRGQQVTLRCSPKSGHDTVSWYQQALGQGPQFIFQYYEEEERQRGNFPDRFSGHQFPNYSSELNVNALLLGDSALYLCASSQTGVNTIYFGEGSWLTVV.

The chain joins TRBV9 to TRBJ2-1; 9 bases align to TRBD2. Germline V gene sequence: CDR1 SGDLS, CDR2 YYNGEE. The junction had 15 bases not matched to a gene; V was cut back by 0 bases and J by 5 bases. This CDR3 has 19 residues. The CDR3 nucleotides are TGTGCCAGCAGCGTAGCTGGGCTAGCGGGATCTACGAGGGACAATGAGCAGTTCTTC. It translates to CASSVAGLAGSTRDNEQFF.

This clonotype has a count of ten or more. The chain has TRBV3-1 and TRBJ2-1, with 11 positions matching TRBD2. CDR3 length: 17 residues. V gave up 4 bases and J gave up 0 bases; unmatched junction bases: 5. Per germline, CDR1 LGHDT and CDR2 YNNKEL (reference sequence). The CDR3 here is CASSLWGLADSYNEQFF. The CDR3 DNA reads TGTGCCAGCAGCCTTTGGGGACTAGCGGACTCCTACAATGAGCAGTTCTTC.

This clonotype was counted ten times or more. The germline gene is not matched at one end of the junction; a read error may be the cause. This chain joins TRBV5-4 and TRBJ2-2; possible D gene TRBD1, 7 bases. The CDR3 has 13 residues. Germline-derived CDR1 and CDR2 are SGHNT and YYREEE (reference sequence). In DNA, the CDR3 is TGTGCCAGCAGCAACGGACTCCAGGGGGGGCTGTTTTTT. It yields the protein CASSNGLQGGLFF.

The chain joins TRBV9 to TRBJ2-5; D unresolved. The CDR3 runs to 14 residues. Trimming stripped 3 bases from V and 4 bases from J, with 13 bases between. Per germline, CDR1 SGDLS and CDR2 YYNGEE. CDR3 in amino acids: CASSAAEKGETQYF. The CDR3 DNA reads TGTGCCAGCAGCGCCGCAGAGAAGGGAGAGACCCAGTACTTC.

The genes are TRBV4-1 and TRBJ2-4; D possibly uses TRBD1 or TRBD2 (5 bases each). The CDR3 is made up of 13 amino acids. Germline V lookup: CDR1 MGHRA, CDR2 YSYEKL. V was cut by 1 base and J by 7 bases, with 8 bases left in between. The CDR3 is CASSQVRDNIQYF. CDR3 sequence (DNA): TGCGCCAGCAGCCAAGTAAGGGACAACATTCAGTACTTC.

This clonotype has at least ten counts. The chain's CDR3 is CASSPILTGLDTEAFF. CDR3 in DNA: TGTGCCAGCTCACCAATTTTAACAGGGCTTGACACTGAAGCTTTCTTT. J is TRBJ1-1 and V is TRBV18, with D tentatively TRBD1 (6 bases). V gave up 2 bases and J gave up 3 bases, with 16 bases separating them. Germline V CDR1 and CDR2: KGHSH, LQKENI. The CDR3 sequence is 16 residues long.

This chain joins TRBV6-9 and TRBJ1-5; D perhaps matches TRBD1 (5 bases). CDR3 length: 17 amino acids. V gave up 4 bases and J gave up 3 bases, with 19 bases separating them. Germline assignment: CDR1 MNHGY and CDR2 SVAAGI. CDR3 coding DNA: TGTGCCAGCAGTTCTAAGGCTACCGGGGGGACCAATCAGCCCCAGCATTTT. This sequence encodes CASSSKATGGTNQPQHF.